This passage covers 14 T cell receptor beta chains from one sample sequenced in a study of Graves' ophthalmopathy and Graves' hyperthyroidism. Amplification targeted the TCR beta CDR3 regions, with RNA transcripts as the source material. HTBI-primed RT-PCR formed the first round, and a multiplex PCR formed the second. A single record per CDR3 protein comes from TCRdb applying MiXCR to the multiplex PCR reads. Of under 350,000 distinct CDR3 sequences listed, 15% to 20% are singletons. Sequenced sample: peripheral blood. The source of these receptors is an adult man with Graves' ophthalmopathy.

This clonotype was counted a few times. The junction departs from germline at one end; a sequencing error may be responsible. The chain couples TRBV6-1 to TRBJ1-1; D perhaps matches TRBD1 (6 bases). Germline CDR1 is MNHNS and CDR2 is SASEGT. The CDR3 contains 14 residues. DNA of the CDR3: TGTGCCAGCAGTGAACAGTGGGGGGGCGCTGAAGCTTCCTTT. Residues: CASSEQWGGAEASF.

This clonotype was seen repeatedly, ten times or more. The rearrangement links TRBV7-2 to TRBJ2-7, with D perhaps TRBD1 (6 bases). This CDR3 spans 16 amino acids. Trimming removed 5 bases from V and 0 bases from J, with 17 bases in between. The germline V gene encodes CDR1 SGHTA and CDR2 FQGNSA. CDR3 loop: CASSGYRDGLSYEQYF. The DNA of the CDR3 is TGTGCCAGCAGCGGTTACAGGGATGGGCTCTCCTACGAGCAGTACTTC.

This clonotype appeared many times. The V gene is TRBV7-8, the J gene TRBJ1-1, with a possible D match to TRBD1 (5 bases). The length of the CDR3 is 14 residues. Trimming stripped 4 bases from V and 1 base from J, with 10 bases between. CDR1 is SGHVS and CDR2 is FQNEAQ in the germline V gene. CDR3 DNA sequence: TGTGCCAGCAGCTCAGGACACTCGAACACTGAAGCTTTCTTT. This sequence encodes CASSSGHSNTEAFF.

The J gene is TRBJ1-5, the V gene TRBV25-1; no definite D call. Trimming stripped 3 bases from V and 4 bases from J, with 10 bases between. CDR1 MGHDK and CDR2 SYGVNS come from the germline V gene. The CDR3 contains 14 residues. CDR3 sequence: CASSDFRGNQPQHF. The DNA for the CDR3 is TGTGCCAGCAGTGATTTCCGGGGAAATCAGCCCCAGCATTTT.

The sample holds many counts of this clonotype. This chain joins TRBV3-1 and TRBJ2-5, with TRBD1 as a possible D gene (5 bases). The CDR3 contains 16 residues. The germline V and J ends were trimmed by 0 bases and 3 bases, with 14 bases remaining between them. The V gene's germline CDR1 is LGHDT and CDR2 YNNKEL (reference sequence). The CDR3 spells CASSQDSSAGKETQYF. Here the CDR3 DNA reads TGTGCCAGCAGCCAAGATTCATCGGCAGGGAAAGAGACCCAGTACTTC.

This clonotype was observed many times. The V and J genes are TRBV6-2 or TRBV6-3 and TRBJ1-1; D is unresolved. Germline V gene data show CDR1 as MNHEY and CDR2 as SVGEGT. V was shortened by 5 bases and J by 1 base, with 8 bases between the two germline ends. This CDR3 region has 13 residues. CDR3 sequence: CASSRAQNTEAFF. As DNA, the CDR3 is TGTGCCAGCAGTCGGGCCCAGAACACTGAAGCTTTCTTT.

This clonotype was counted at least ten times. This sequence joins TRBV5-1 and TRBJ2-7, with TRBD2 as a possible D gene (6 bases). Per germline, CDR1 SGHRS and CDR2 YFSETQ. V was pared by 7 bases and J by 3 bases, with 17 bases between. There are 14 residues in the CDR3. For the CDR3, the DNA is TGCGCCAGCGGCCCTCGGGGACTGGGCTACGAGCAGTACTTC. Translation gives CASGPRGLGYEQYF.

There are many counts of this clonotype. The rearrangement links TRBV28 to TRBJ2-7, with 8 bases lining up with TRBD1. V lost 7 bases and J lost 1; bases outside the gene matches: 15. This CDR3 spans 17 amino acids. Germline assignment: CDR1 MDHEN and CDR2 SYDVKM. CDR3 region: CASKGWVSRGPSYEQYF. CDR3 sequence (DNA): TGTGCCAGCAAGGGATGGGTGTCCAGGGGGCCTTCCTACGAGCAGTACTTC.

CDR3 coding DNA: TGTGCCAGTAGGCTGGACGCTGGGATAACAATCGGGGGCTACACCTTC. It specifies CASRLDAGITIGGYTF. The J gene is TRBJ1-2, the V gene TRBV19; D remains ambiguous. CDR1 LNHDA and CDR2 SQIVND come from the germline V gene (reference sequence). V was pared by 6 bases and J by 8 bases, with 25 bases between. This CDR3 contains 16 residues.

This clonotype appeared many times. This chain links TRBV12-3 or TRBV12-4 with TRBJ2-7, with 9 bases lining up with TRBD1. V gave up 5 bases and J gave up 4 bases; unmatched junction bases: 3. The CDR3 spans 13 residues. The CDR3 protein is CASSKGQGYEQYF. Here the CDR3 DNA reads TGTGCCAGCAGTAAGGGACAGGGTTACGAGCAGTACTTC.

The chain has TRBV28 and TRBJ2-5; TRBD1 agrees at 9 bases. Germline V CDR1 and CDR2: MDHEN, SYDVKM. There are 14 residues in the CDR3. The V and J ends lost 3 bases and 3 bases, in that order; junction bases with no gene match: 2. The CDR3 DNA sequence: TGTGCCAGCAGTTTCTGGACAGGGGAAGAGACCCAGTACTTC. This sequence encodes CASSFWTGEETQYF.

Ten or more counts support this clonotype. J is TRBJ1-1 and V is TRBV29-1; 7 bases are a match to TRBD1. Germline loops: CDR1 SQVTM, CDR2 ANQGSEA. The CDR3 loop spans 16 amino acids. The J segment lost 7 bases and the V segment lost 3 bases, leaving 17 bases of the junction unmatched. CDR3 DNA sequence: TGCAGCGTTGAGGGGGGTCTTGGGACAGCCTACATTGAAGCTTTCTTT. Its translation: CSVEGGLGTAYIEAFF.

This clonotype has a count of ten or more. This chain joins TRBV6-2 or TRBV6-3 and TRBJ2-5; 9 bases line up with TRBD1. Unmatched junction bases numbered 5, after V lost 4 bases and J lost 2 bases. This CDR3 contains 15 residues. CDR1 is MNHEY and CDR2 is SVGEGT in the germline V gene. Here the CDR3 DNA reads TGTGCCAGCAGTTCCGGGACAGGGATACAAGAGACCCAGTACTTC. This translates into CASSSGTGIQETQYF.

This clonotype was counted at least ten times. The chain links TRBV12-3 or TRBV12-4 to TRBJ1-6; the match to TRBD1 covers 8 bases. V shed 5 bases and J 4 bases; nucleotides not matched to a gene: 10. The CDR3 is 17 residues long. The CDR3 DNA reads as TGTGCCAGCAGTCCCCGAGGGCAGGGGGCTTATAATTCACCCCTCCACTTT. As protein: CASSPRGQGAYNSPLHF.